The source of this T cell receptor (beta chain) is a study of cytomegalovirus exposure and HLA in healthy donors. The PCR employed 60 Vbeta primers together with 13 Jbeta primers. The protocol was immunoSEQ multiplex PCR, while the TCRdb copy is restricted to in-frame clones and leaves out a portion. This sample yields about 210,000 clones, of which about three quarters are seen a single time; 1.5% to 2% belongs to the top ten. The table lists this clone with a count of one. This clonotype was obtained from a male donor in good health and CMV-seronegative. The sequencing input was PBMCs.

The CDR3 spells CASSLYRGPETQYF. The CDR3 bases are TGTGCCAGCAGTTTGTACAGGGGACCCGAGACCCAGTACTTC. The genes are TRBV28 and TRBJ2-5; 7 nucleotides align to TRBD1. The CDR3 loop spans 14 amino acids. Germline assignment: CDR1 MDHEN and CDR2 SYDVKM. Trimming at V came to 3 bases and at J to 5 bases, leaving 6 bases not matched to a gene.